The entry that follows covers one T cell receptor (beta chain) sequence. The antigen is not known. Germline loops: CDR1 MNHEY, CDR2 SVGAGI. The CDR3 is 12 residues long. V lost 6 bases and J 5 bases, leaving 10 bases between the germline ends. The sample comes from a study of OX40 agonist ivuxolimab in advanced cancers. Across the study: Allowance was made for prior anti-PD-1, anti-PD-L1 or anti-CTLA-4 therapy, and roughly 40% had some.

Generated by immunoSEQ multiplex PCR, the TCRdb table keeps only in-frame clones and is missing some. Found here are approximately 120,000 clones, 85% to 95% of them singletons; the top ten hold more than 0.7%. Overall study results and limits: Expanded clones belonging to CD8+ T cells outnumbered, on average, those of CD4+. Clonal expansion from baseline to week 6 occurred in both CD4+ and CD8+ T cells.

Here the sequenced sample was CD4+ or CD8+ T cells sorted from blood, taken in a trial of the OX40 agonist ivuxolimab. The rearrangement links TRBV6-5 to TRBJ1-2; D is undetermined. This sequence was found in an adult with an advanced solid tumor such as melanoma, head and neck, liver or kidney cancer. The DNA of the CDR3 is TGTGCCAGCAGAACCCCGGCATATGGCTACACCTTC. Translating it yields CASRTPAYGYTF.